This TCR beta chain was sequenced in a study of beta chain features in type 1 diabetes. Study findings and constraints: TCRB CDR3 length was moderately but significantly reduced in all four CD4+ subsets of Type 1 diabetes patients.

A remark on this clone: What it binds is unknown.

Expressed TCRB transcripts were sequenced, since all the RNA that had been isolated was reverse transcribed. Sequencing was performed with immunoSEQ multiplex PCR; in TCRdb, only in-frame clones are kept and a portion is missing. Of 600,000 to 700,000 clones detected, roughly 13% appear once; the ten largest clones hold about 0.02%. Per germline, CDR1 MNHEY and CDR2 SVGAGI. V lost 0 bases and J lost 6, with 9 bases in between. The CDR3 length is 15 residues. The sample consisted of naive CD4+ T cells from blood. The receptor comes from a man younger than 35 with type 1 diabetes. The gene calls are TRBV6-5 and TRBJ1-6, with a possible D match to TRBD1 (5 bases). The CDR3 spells CASSYSGVGNSPLHF. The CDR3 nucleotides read TGTGCCAGCAGTTACTCAGGGGTTGGTAATTCACCCCTCCACTTT.